The source of this T cell receptor (beta chain) is a study of CD8 T cells in ankylosing spondylitis. Findings and limits, study-wide: CD8+ by phenotype, disease-linked clones were relatively rare in peripheral blood. Enrichment of disease-linked clones was reportedly significant in matched ankylosing spondylitis synovial fluid.

Scientists made TCR beta libraries using quantitative 5'-RACE with molecular barcodes. TCRdb re-derived calls from the 5' RACE reads in MiXCR, one entry per CDR3 protein. This sample has 120,000 to 150,000 distinct CDR3 sequences, with roughly 8% found just once. The CDR3 contains 15 residues. CDR1 and CDR2 (germline): SEHNR, FQNEAQ (reference sequence). The V gene end was trimmed by 3 bases and the J gene end by 5 bases; junction bases not matched to a gene: 8. This clonotype was seen only a few times. Its antigen is unidentified. The specimen was synovial fluid, either unsorted or a sorted T cell fraction (not recorded which). The V gene is TRBV7-9, the J gene TRBJ2-7; TRBD2 matches at 9 bases. The sequence was collected from a male donor with ankylosing spondylitis. CDR3 amino acids: CASSLGGRVLNEQYF. The CDR3 bases are TGTGCCAGCAGCTTGGGCGGGAGGGTGTTGAACGAGCAGTACTTC. Full variable domain (rest looked up from reference TRBV7-9 and TRBJ2-7): DTGVSQNPRHKITKRGQNVTFRCDPISEHNRLYWYRQTLGQGPEFLTYFQNEAQLEKSRLLSDRFSAERPKGSFSTLEIQRTEQGDSAMYLCASSLGGRVLNEQYFGPGTRLTVT.